One sample yielded the 21 T cell receptor beta chains listed below, sequenced in a study of shared clonotypes between healthy human individuals. Sequenced by immunoSEQ multiplex PCR; TCRdb stores in-frame clones only, minus some. The sample holds over a million clones, approximately 80% seen once. Sample: memory CD4+ T cells from PBMCs. Regarding subset: CD45RA-negative fraction. The origin of the receptors is a man aged 18-30 years in good health. Some clones in this sample may be carry-over from other donors' samples.

This clone has just a few counts. The chain carries TRBV11-2 and TRBJ1-5; 9 bases match TRBD1. This CDR3 region has 16 residues. J lost 5 bases, V lost 2 bases, and 7 bases had no gene match. Per germline, CDR1 SGHAT and CDR2 FQNNGV. The CDR3, as DNA: TGTGCCAGCAGCTTACCCGACAGGGGGTCGGATCAGCCCCAGCATTTT. It yields the protein CASSLPDRGSDQPQHF.

The chain is built from TRBV11-2 and TRBJ1-1; D unclear. The germline V gene encodes CDR1 SGHAT and CDR2 FQNNGV. The CDR3 loop spans 16 amino acids. V was shortened by 6 bases and J by 0 bases, with 17 bases between the two germline ends. The CDR3 region has the DNA TGTGCCAGCAGTTTGTTACGTGGGGTCGTGAACACTGAAGCTTTCTTT. Encoded protein: CASSLLRGVVNTEAFF.

The chain recombines TRBV7-2 with TRBJ2-3; TRBD2 is a possible D gene (6 bases). This CDR3 is built from 16 residues. Germline loops: CDR1 SGHTA, CDR2 FQGNSA. V lost 1 base, J lost 4 bases, and 15 bases lay in between. The CDR3 coding sequence is TGTGCCAGCAGCTTAGTTGGAGGGCAGGGTGCAGATACGCAGTATTTT. This codes for CASSLVGGQGADTQYF. The full variable domain, completed using reference TRBV7-2 and TRBJ2-3, is GAGVSQSPSNKVTEKGKDVELRCDPISGHTALYWYRQSLGQGLEFLIYFQGNSAPDKSGLPSDRFSAERTGGSVSTLTIQRTQQEDSAVYLCASSLVGGQGADTQYFGPGTRLTVL.

CDR3 sequence reads: CASSQNQRTGWNEKLFF. The DNA for the CDR3 is TGTGCCAGCAGCCAAAATCAGCGGACAGGGTGGAATGAAAAACTGTTTTTT. This chain connects TRBV7-9 to TRBJ1-4, with TRBD1 matching over 8 bases. The CDR3 contains 17 residues. V shed 5 bases and J 5 bases; nucleotides not matched to a gene: 13. The V gene's germline CDR1 is SEHNR and CDR2 FQNEAQ (reference sequence).

The rearrangement uses TRBV28 and TRBJ2-2; tentatively, D is TRBD2 (7 bases). Germline V gene lookup returns CDR1 MDHEN and CDR2 SYDVKM. CDR3 size: 15 residues. Between the trimmed V and J ends, which lost 7 bases and 3 bases, there was a span of 15 bases. In DNA form, the CDR3 reads TGTGCCAGCAACCGAGGGGGGGAGCACACCGGGGAGCTGTTTTTT. Translating gives CASNRGGEHTGELFF. Using reference TRBV28 and TRBJ2-2 for the parts outside the CDR3, the full variable domain is DVKVTQSSRYLVKRTGEKVFLECVQDMDHENMFWYRQDPGLGLRLIYFSYDVKMKEKGDIPEGYSVSREKKERFSLILESASTNQTSMYLCASNRGGEHTGELFFGEGSRLTVL.

The chain carries TRBV25-1 and TRBJ1-4, with 7 nucleotides matching TRBD1. CDR3 length: 17 amino acids. Germline values: CDR1 MGHDK, CDR2 SYGVNS. The V segment lost 3 bases and the J segment 7 bases; nucleotides outside the gene matches: 14. Here the CDR3 reads CASSERTGQKRAEKLFF. The CDR3 region has the DNA TGTGCCAGCAGTGAGAGGACAGGCCAAAAGCGCGCTGAAAAACTGTTTTTT. The complete variable domain, with remaining parts taken from reference TRBV25-1 and TRBJ1-4, reads EADIYQTPRYLVIGTGKKITLECSQTMGHDKMYWYQQDPGMELHLIHYSYGVNSTEKGDLSSESTVSRIRTEHFPLTLESARPSHTSQYLCASSERTGQKRAEKLFFGSGTQLSVL.

The table lists this clone with a count of one. J is TRBJ1-1 and V is TRBV5-1; possibly TRBD1 for D (6 bases). CDR1 is SGHRS, CDR2 YFSETQ, per germline. Trimming cost V 3 bases and J 6 bases, with 15 bases left between them. The CDR3 consists of 14 residues. DNA of the CDR3: TGCGCCAGCAGCTACCAGGGGACCCGGGCTGAAGCTTTCTTT. This sequence encodes CASSYQGTRAEAFF.

J is TRBJ1-5 and V is TRBV18; D is ambiguous. V was trimmed by 3 bases and J by 3 bases, leaving 6 bases between them. CDR1 and CDR2 (germline): KGHSH, LQKENI. The CDR3 covers 13 residues. CDR3 DNA sequence: TGTGCCAGCTCACCCGACAACAATCAGCCCCAGCATTTT. Translation gives CASSPDNNQPQHF.

A few counts support this clone. CDR3 DNA sequence: TGTGCCAGCAGCCAATGGGAGGGGGGGCAGCCCCAGCATTTT. Protein product: CASSQWEGGQPQHF. The chain employs TRBV4-2 and TRBJ1-5, with D possibly TRBD1 on 6 matching bases. The V end was cut by 2 bases, the J end by 7 bases, with 12 bases between. The CDR3 totals 14 residues. Germline assignment: CDR1 LGHNA and CDR2 YNFKEQ.

The V and J genes are TRBV5-1 and TRBJ2-3; no definite D call. Germline V gene lookup returns CDR1 SGHRS and CDR2 YFSETQ. The V end lost 0 bases, the J end lost 2 bases, and 10 bases lay between the germline ends. CDR3 length: 15 amino acids. The DNA for the CDR3 is TGCGCCAGCAGCTTGGGTTCCACATACACAGATACGCAGTATTTT. Translating gives CASSLGSTYTDTQYF.

Here the CDR3 DNA reads TGCGCCAGCAGCCAAGATTTGGGCACAGGGGGCGGCAAAAACATTCAGTACTTC. It encodes CASSQDLGTGGGKNIQYF. The chain has TRBV4-3 and TRBJ2-4; the match to TRBD1 covers 9 bases. Germline lookup yields CDR1 LGHNA and CDR2 YSLEER. V gave up 0 bases and J gave up 3 bases; unmatched junction bases: 9. The length of the CDR3 is 18 residues.

This CDR3 reads CASSSLEDWAKNIQYF. DNA for the CDR3: TGTGCCAGCAGCTCTTTGGAGGACTGGGCCAAAAACATTCAGTACTTC. The chain recombines TRBV5-6 with TRBJ2-4; D is possibly TRBD2 (5 bases). CDR1 and CDR2 from the germline V gene are SGHDT and YYEEEE. Trimming took 3 bases from V and 1 from J, leaving 14 bases between them. The CDR3 runs to 16 residues.

This chain uses TRBV21-1 with TRBJ2-2; TRBD2 is the table's D call and was not checked against the DNA. TRBV21-1 is a pseudogene segment. This CDR3 spans 13 amino acids. CDR3 region: CASKRTGTGELFF. DNA of the CDR3: TGTGCCAGCAAGAGGACTGGCACCGGGGAGCTGTTTTTT.

The chain employs TRBV5-1 and TRBJ1-1; D gene uncertain. The CDR3 spans 13 residues. V was cut by 4 bases and J by 2 bases, with 9 bases left in between. Germline V gives CDR1 SGHRS, CDR2 YFSETQ. The CDR3 bases are TGCGCCAGCAGCCGACCTGACAACACTGAAGCTTTCTTT. Its translation: CASSRPDNTEAFF.

This sequence joins TRBV6-1 and TRBJ1-1; 8 bases map to TRBD1. With 2 bases clipped from V and 0 bases from J, the junction kept 8 bases outside the gene matches. Germline-derived CDR1 and CDR2 are MNHNS and SASEGT. This CDR3 has 17 residues. The CDR3 is CASSEWGRGRVNTEAFF. CDR3 coding DNA: TGTGCCAGCAGTGAATGGGGCAGGGGGCGAGTGAACACTGAAGCTTTCTTT.

The J gene is TRBJ2-7, the V gene TRBV7-8, with TRBD2 identical over 11 bases. The J segment lost 4 bases and the V segment lost 1 base, leaving 9 bases of the junction unmatched. This CDR3 is 17 amino acids long. CDR1 is SGHVS, CDR2 FQNEAQ, per germline. The DNA of the CDR3 is TGTGCCAGCAGCTTAGGGGGCCTAGCGGGAGGAGCGTACGAGCAGTACTTC. Amino acids: CASSLGGLAGGAYEQYF. Variable domain in full (rest from reference TRBV7-8 and TRBJ2-7): GAGVSQSPRYKVAKRGQDVALRCDPISGHVSLFWYQQALGQGPEFLTYFQNEAQLDKSGLPSDRFFAERPEGSVSTLKIQRTQQEDSAVYLCASSLGGLAGGAYEQYFGPGTRLTVT.

The chain combines TRBV6-4 with TRBJ2-2, with D tentatively TRBD1 (5 bases). The CDR3 spans 14 residues. CDR1 and CDR2 from the germline V gene are MRHNA and SNTAGT. The V end lost 6 bases, the J end lost 4 bases, and 12 bases lay between the germline ends. The CDR3 here is CASRSQGITGELFF. CDR3 DNA sequence: TGTGCCAGCAGGAGTCAGGGAATCACCGGGGAGCTGTTTTTT.

This chain connects TRBV19 to TRBJ1-5; D uncertain. Germline CDR1 is LNHDA and CDR2 is SQIVND (reference sequence). The CDR3 has 10 amino acids. V dropped 9 bases and J dropped 9 bases, with 9 bases sitting between them. This chain's CDR3 is CARTSGPQHF. The CDR3 DNA follows: TGTGCCAGAACTTCAGGGCCCCAGCATTTT.

V and J are TRBV6-6 and TRBJ2-1; weak D call: TRBD1 (6 bases). V was shortened by 5 bases and J by 6 bases, with 14 bases between the two germline ends. CDR1 is MNHNY, CDR2 SVGAGI, per germline (reference sequence). The CDR3 sequence is 14 residues long. The CDR3 is CASSPAGAGNEQFF. The CDR3 DNA reads as TGTGCCAGCAGTCCGGCAGGGGCCGGCAATGAGCAGTTCTTC.

The chain links TRBV4-2 to TRBJ1-5; perhaps TRBD1 as D (6 bases). Germline lookup yields CDR1 LGHNA and CDR2 YNFKEQ. This CDR3 is 15 amino acids long. Trimming removed 2 bases at V and 1 base at J, with 9 bases between. The chain's CDR3 is CASSQSGQSNQPQHF. As DNA, the CDR3 is TGTGCCAGCAGCCAATCAGGACAGAGCAATCAGCCCCAGCATTTT.

The J gene is TRBJ2-3, the V gene TRBV5-4; TRBD1 agrees at 7 bases. V lost 5 bases and J lost 7; bases outside the gene matches: 10. Per germline, CDR1 SGHNT and CDR2 YYREEE (reference sequence). CDR3 length equals 14 residues. The CDR3 DNA is TGTGCCAGCAGTCCGGGACAGATCTCCTATACGCAGTATTTT. It encodes CASSPGQISYTQYF.